This is a list of T cell receptor beta chains from one sample in a study of shared clonotypes between healthy human individuals. The data were produced by immunoSEQ multiplex PCR, yet TCRdb's version contains in-frame clones alone and is incomplete. The table has roughly 1,000,000 clones, roughly 74% seen once; the top ten hold roughly 0.55%. The sequencing sample was made of memory CD4+ T cells from PBMCs. The source of these receptors is a man between 18 and 29 years old in good health. Some clones in this sample may be carry-over from other donors' samples. Both conserved end residues are part of each CDR3. Fields, in order: D gene, V gene, J gene, CDR3 protein. The D gene is left open where the match is weak.

-	TRBV28	TRBJ2-3	CASSLKDTQYF
-	TRBV27	TRBJ2-7	CASSHPGGPYEQYF
-	TRBV2	TRBJ1-1	CASLWGGAAGTEAFF
-	TRBV7-9	TRBJ2-2	CASSTRDLAGELFF
-	TRBV2	TRBJ1-4	CASRGAASTTNEKLFF
-	TRBV19	TRBJ2-7	CASSNVWEEQYF
TRBD2	TRBV27	TRBJ2-1	CASSSGTSGSTSYNEQFF
-	TRBV9	TRBJ2-1	CASTPSTSSYNEQFF
TRBD2	TRBV30	TRBJ2-3	CAWGSGGDTDTQYF
-	TRBV7-7	TRBJ2-5	CASSSLGQETQYF